This T cell receptor (beta chain) was documented in a study of blood T cell repertoires in COVID-19. The CDR3 contains 15 residues. Germline V gene sequence: CDR1 MNHEY, CDR2 SMNVEV (reference sequence). Trimming took off 6 bases at V and 10 bases at J, with 19 bases between the two ends. Using immunoSEQ multiplex PCR, the repertoire was profiled, and TCRdb retains in-frame clones only, with some absent. Of under 80,000 clones in the sample, roughly 92% were seen once. This clone was counted once. The gene calls are TRBV27 and TRBJ1-6, with D perhaps TRBD1 (6 bases). The sequenced material came from peripheral blood. The sequence derives from a human donor in a cohort sampled during active COVID-19. Here the CDR3 DNA reads TGTGCCAGCAGCCCCCTACTAACGCAGGGGTCACCCCTCCACTTT. Translated, it gives CASSPLLTQGSPLHF.